This T cell receptor (beta chain) comes out of a study of blood T cell repertoires in COVID-19. Whole-study context: Both acute and convalescent COVID-19 samples were obtained from the United States, Italy and Spain. Nucleic acid was either cDNA or gDNA, and it came from T cells, B-cell-depleted T cells, or PBMCs.

How the authors handled the data: Reference gene primer amplification gave nucleated cell count estimates. Profiling relied on immunoSEQ multiplex PCR, and the TCRdb table lists in-frame clones only, not all of them. V and J calls and clone size come straight from that table; D and trimming were deduced from the DNA. The sample has approximately 72,000 clones, 84% seen once. The germline V gene encodes CDR1 SGHNT and CDR2 YYREEE (reference sequence). The CDR3 consists of 17 residues. V lost 9 bases to trimming and J lost 5 bases; unmatched junction nucleotides: 22. The TCR originated in a man between 45 and 60 years old with active COVID-19. Sequencing used peripheral blood. The chain employs TRBV5-4 and TRBJ2-5; 7 bases match TRBD1. The CDR3 DNA reads TGTGCCACCCACTCGACTTCAAGACAGGGACCATGGGAGACCCAGTACTTC. As protein: CATHSTSRQGPWETQYF.